These T cell receptor beta chains were read from a single sample in a study of CD8 T cells in Susac syndrome. TCRdb used MiXCR to reprocess the immunoSEQ multiplex PCR reads, holding one entry per CDR3 protein. This sample carries some 75,000 distinct CDR3 sequences, roughly 92% of them seen once, and the ten largest clones take 0.35% to 0.55%. Sequencing was performed on CD8+ T cells from PBMCs. The source of these receptors is a human donor with Susac syndrome. Both conserved end residues are part of each CDR3. D genes are given only for firm matches. The listing skips clone size in some rows; elsewhere it reads once, few, many or a size class.

D gene: .; J gene: TRBJ1-1; V gene: TRBV7-9; clone size: .; CDR3 protein: CASALMNTEAFF; CDR3 DNA: TGTGCGTCAGCCCTTATGAACACTGAAGCTTTCTTT
D gene: .; J gene: TRBJ2-7; V gene: TRBV7-9; clone size: .; CDR3 protein: CASSSPRSYEQYF; CDR3 DNA: TGTGCCAGCAGCTCGCCCCGGAGCTACGAGCAGTACTTC
D gene: .; J gene: TRBJ2-5; V gene: TRBV5-1; clone size: .; CDR3 protein: CASRVGFPAPIQETQYF; CDR3 DNA: TGCGCCAGCAGGGTCGGCTTCCCGGCACCAATCCAGGAGACCCAGTACTTC
D gene: .; J gene: TRBJ1-4; V gene: TRBV11-2; clone size: .; CDR3 protein: CASSRSPGRAFNEKLFF; CDR3 DNA: TGTGCCAGCAGCCGTTCCCCCGGCCGCGCCTTTAATGAAAAACTGTTTTTT
D gene: TRBD1; J gene: TRBJ2-3; V gene: TRBV5-1; clone size: .; CDR3 protein: CASSFTGGGTDTQYF; CDR3 DNA: TGCGCCAGCAGCTTCACAGGGGGCGGGACAGATACGCAGTATTTT
D gene: .; J gene: TRBJ2-7; V gene: TRBV12-3/TRBV12-4; clone size: .; CDR3 protein: CASSTGGGSYEQYF; CDR3 DNA: TGTGCCAGCAGTACAGGGGGGGGCTCCTACGAGCAGTACTTC
D gene: TRBD1; J gene: TRBJ2-5; V gene: TRBV7-9; clone size: .; CDR3 protein: CASSFRGQGIDRWTQYF; CDR3 DNA: TGTGCCAGCAGCTTTAGGGGACAGGGGATCGATCGGTGGACCCAGTACTTC
D gene: TRBD2; J gene: TRBJ2-5; V gene: TRBV6-5; clone size: .; CDR3 protein: CASSYSGGVGVSETQYF; CDR3 DNA: TGTGCCAGCAGTTACTCCGGGGGGGTGGGGGTTTCAGAGACCCAGTACTTC
D gene: TRBD1; J gene: TRBJ1-1; V gene: TRBV10-3; clone size: .; CDR3 protein: CAISEREGGGNTEAFF; CDR3 DNA: TGTGCCATCAGTGAGCGGGAGGGAGGGGGCAACACTGAAGCTTTCTTT
D gene: .; J gene: TRBJ1-5; V gene: TRBV27; clone size: .; CDR3 protein: CASSPDRLSNQPQHF; CDR3 DNA: TGTGCCAGCAGTCCCGACCGCCTTAGCAATCAGCCCCAGCATTTT
D gene: TRBD2; J gene: TRBJ2-3; V gene: TRBV3-1; clone size: .; CDR3 protein: CASSQVAGGNTDTQYF; CDR3 DNA: TGTGCCAGCAGCCAGGTAGCGGGGGGGAACACAGATACGCAGTATTTT
D gene: TRBD1; J gene: TRBJ1-1; V gene: TRBV20-1; clone size: .; CDR3 protein: CSARQTGGGTEAFF; CDR3 DNA: TGCAGTGCTAGACAAACAGGGGGAGGCACTGAAGCTTTCTTT
D gene: TRBD1; J gene: TRBJ2-7; V gene: TRBV2; clone size: .; CDR3 protein: CASSEDPTGGTYEQYF; CDR3 DNA: TGTGCCAGCAGTGAAGACCCCACAGGGGGGACCTACGAGCAGTACTTC
D gene: .; J gene: TRBJ1-3; V gene: TRBV6-5; clone size: .; CDR3 protein: CASSYSGTSGNTIYF; CDR3 DNA: TGTGCCAGCAGTTATTCGGGGACCTCTGGAAACACCATATATTTT
D gene: TRBD1; J gene: TRBJ1-1; V gene: TRBV9; clone size: once; CDR3 protein: CASSVAGQGLVGTEAFF; CDR3 DNA: TGTGCCAGCAGCGTAGCTGGACAGGGCCTGGTGGGGACTGAAGCTTTCTTT
D gene: .; J gene: TRBJ1-1; V gene: TRBV7-9; clone size: few; CDR3 protein: CASSLDTGTEAFF; CDR3 DNA: TGTGCCAGCAGCTTGGACACCGGGACTGAAGCTTTCTTT
D gene: TRBD2; J gene: TRBJ2-7; V gene: TRBV3-1; clone size: .; CDR3 protein: CASSPGTSGVYEQYF; CDR3 DNA: TGTGCCAGCAGCCCGGGGACTAGCGGGGTCTACGAGCAGTACTTC
D gene: .; J gene: TRBJ1-2; V gene: TRBV2; clone size: .; CDR3 protein: CASTGSGGQKEVNYGYTF; CDR3 DNA: TGTGCCAGCACCGGATCGGGCGGACAGAAAGAAGTTAACTATGGCTACACCTTC
D gene: .; J gene: TRBJ1-1; V gene: TRBV11-2; clone size: .; CDR3 protein: CASSFGANTEAFF; CDR3 DNA: TGTGCCAGCAGCTTCGGGGCGAACACTGAAGCTTTCTTT
D gene: TRBD2; J gene: TRBJ2-1; V gene: TRBV20-1; clone size: once; CDR3 protein: CSAILPSLAAYNEQFF; CDR3 DNA: TGCAGTGCCATCCTTCCCTCCCTAGCGGCCTACAATGAGCAGTTCTTC
D gene: TRBD2; J gene: TRBJ2-1; V gene: TRBV29-1; clone size: .; CDR3 protein: CSVDGLAGGSYNEQFF; CDR3 DNA: TGCAGCGTTGACGGACTAGCGGGAGGGTCCTACAATGAGCAGTTCTTC
D gene: .; J gene: TRBJ2-7; V gene: TRBV20-1; clone size: .; CDR3 protein: CSANRDAYEQYF; CDR3 DNA: TGCAGTGCTAATCGTGACGCCTACGAGCAGTACTTC
D gene: .; J gene: TRBJ1-5; V gene: TRBV18; clone size: .; CDR3 protein: CASSPTGRLNQPQHF; CDR3 DNA: TGTGCCAGCTCACCTACCGGACGCCTCAATCAGCCCCAGCATTTT
D gene: .; J gene: TRBJ1-1; V gene: TRBV27; clone size: .; CDR3 protein: CASIEGGSVNTEAFF; CDR3 DNA: TGTGCCAGCATTGAAGGGGGTTCTGTCAACACTGAAGCTTTTTTT
D gene: .; J gene: TRBJ2-3; V gene: TRBV13; clone size: .; CDR3 protein: CASSEPGLASTDTQYF; CDR3 DNA: TGTGCCAGCAGCGAACCGGGACTTGCTAGCACAGATACGCAGTATTTT
D gene: .; J gene: TRBJ1-1; V gene: TRBV2; clone size: .; CDR3 protein: CASSPGTENTEAFF; CDR3 DNA: TGTGCCAGCAGCCCCGGGACCGAGAACACTGAAGCTTTCTTT
D gene: TRBD1; J gene: TRBJ1-1; V gene: TRBV6-4; clone size: .; CDR3 protein: CASRQRQGTEAFF; CDR3 DNA: TGTGCCAGCAGGCAGAGACAGGGGACTGAAGCTTTCTTT
D gene: .; J gene: TRBJ2-7; V gene: TRBV4-2; clone size: few; CDR3 protein: CASSPTGSYEQYF; CDR3 DNA: TGTGCCAGCAGCCCCACTGGATCCTACGAGCAGTACTTC
D gene: .; J gene: TRBJ2-6; V gene: TRBV20-1; clone size: once; CDR3 protein: CSADRYSGANVLTF; CDR3 DNA: TGCAGTGCTGACCGATACTCTGGGGCCAACGTCCTGACTTTC
D gene: .; J gene: TRBJ1-5; V gene: TRBV30; clone size: .; CDR3 protein: CAWSLASGNQPQHF; CDR3 DNA: TGTGCCTGGAGTTTGGCCTCTGGGAATCAGCCCCAGCATTTT
D gene: TRBD1; J gene: TRBJ1-5; V gene: TRBV19; clone size: .; CDR3 protein: CASSPTGVNQPQHF; CDR3 DNA: TGTGCCAGTAGCCCGACAGGGGTTAATCAGCCCCAGCATTTT
D gene: .; J gene: TRBJ1-1; V gene: TRBV10-3; clone size: .; CDR3 protein: CAISEWGASEDTEAFF; CDR3 DNA: TGTGCCATCAGTGAGTGGGGGGCTAGTGAGGACACTGAAGCTTTCTTT
D gene: .; J gene: TRBJ2-1; V gene: TRBV6-1; clone size: .; CDR3 protein: CASSETTVPSSYNEQFF; CDR3 DNA: TGTGCCAGCAGTGAAACGACAGTGCCTAGCTCCTACAATGAGCAGTTCTTC
D gene: .; J gene: TRBJ2-1; V gene: TRBV20-1; clone size: .; CDR3 protein: CSAVGSGPNEQFF; CDR3 DNA: TGCAGTGCTGTAGGGAGCGGCCCCAATGAGCAGTTCTTC
D gene: TRBD2; J gene: TRBJ2-1; V gene: TRBV27; clone size: .; CDR3 protein: CASSLMRGSNEQFF; CDR3 DNA: TGTGCCAGCAGCCTGATGCGGGGGAGTAATGAGCAGTTCTTC
D gene: TRBD2; J gene: TRBJ2-7; V gene: TRBV5-1; clone size: .; CDR3 protein: CASSRQTSDYEQYF; CDR3 DNA: TGCGCCAGCAGCAGACAGACTAGCGACTACGAGCAGTACTTC
D gene: TRBD1; J gene: TRBJ2-1; V gene: TRBV7-2; clone size: .; CDR3 protein: CASSPGQGMNEQFF; CDR3 DNA: TGTGCCAGCAGCCCGGGACAGGGTATGAATGAGCAGTTCTTC
D gene: .; J gene: TRBJ1-5; V gene: TRBV5-8; clone size: .; CDR3 protein: CASSQTRDQPQHF; CDR3 DNA: TGTGCCAGCAGCCAGACTAGGGATCAGCCCCAGCATTTT
D gene: .; J gene: TRBJ2-2; V gene: TRBV12-3/TRBV12-4; clone size: once; CDR3 protein: CASSTEKLRPAPRELFF; CDR3 DNA: TGTGCCAGCAGTACCGAAAAACTCCGGCCGGCCCCGAGGGAGCTGTTTTTT
D gene: .; J gene: TRBJ2-1; V gene: TRBV9; clone size: .; CDR3 protein: CASSVVGDTYNEQFF; CDR3 DNA: TGTGCCAGCAGCGTAGTCGGTGACACCTACAATGAGCAGTTCTTC
D gene: TRBD1; J gene: TRBJ1-1; V gene: TRBV29-1; clone size: .; CDR3 protein: CSVAAGGNTEAFF; CDR3 DNA: TGCAGCGTTGCAGCAGGGGGGAACACTGAAGCTTTCTTT
D gene: .; J gene: TRBJ1-2; V gene: TRBV5-1; clone size: .; CDR3 protein: CASSPSGRSYGYTF; CDR3 DNA: TGCGCCAGCAGCCCATCGGGCAGGTCCTATGGCTACACCTTC
D gene: .; J gene: TRBJ2-7; V gene: TRBV5-1; clone size: .; CDR3 protein: CASSLGGDFYEQYF; CDR3 DNA: TGCGCCAGCAGCTTGGGAGGGGACTTCTACGAGCAGTACTTC
D gene: .; J gene: TRBJ2-5; V gene: TRBV29-1; clone size: .; CDR3 protein: CSVGSQTQYF; CDR3 DNA: TGCAGCGTTGGGTCGCAGACCCAGTACTTC
D gene: .; J gene: TRBJ1-2; V gene: TRBV4-1; clone size: few; CDR3 protein: CASSPSGSYYGYTF; CDR3 DNA: TGCGCCAGCAGCCCCTCGGGTAGCTACTATGGCTACACCTTC
D gene: .; J gene: TRBJ2-2; V gene: TRBV4-3; clone size: .; CDR3 protein: CASSQVDPGELFF; CDR3 DNA: TGCGCCAGCAGCCAAGTGGACCCCGGGGAGCTGTTTTTT
D gene: .; J gene: TRBJ1-3; V gene: TRBV5-1; clone size: .; CDR3 protein: CASSLDMSSGNTIYF; CDR3 DNA: TGCGCCAGCAGCTTGGACATGAGCTCTGGAAACACCATATATTTT
D gene: .; J gene: TRBJ2-7; V gene: TRBV9; clone size: .; CDR3 protein: CASSVATSSYEQYF; CDR3 DNA: TGTGCCAGCAGCGTAGCTACAAGCTCCTACGAGCAGTACTTC
D gene: .; J gene: TRBJ1-2; V gene: TRBV13; clone size: .; CDR3 protein: CASSFPRETGFEYGYTF; CDR3 DNA: TGTGCCAGCAGCTTCCCAAGAGAGACAGGTTTCGAATATGGCTACACCTTC
D gene: TRBD1; J gene: TRBJ2-7; V gene: TRBV12-3/TRBV12-4; clone size: .; CDR3 protein: CASFFEGGQGDFYEQYF; CDR3 DNA: TGTGCCAGCTTCTTCGAAGGGGGACAGGGGGACTTCTACGAGCAGTACTTC
D gene: TRBD2; J gene: TRBJ2-1; V gene: TRBV20-1; clone size: .; CDR3 protein: CSAREAGEGDNEQFF; CDR3 DNA: TGCAGTGCTAGAGAAGCGGGAGAGGGGGACAATGAGCAGTTCTTC
D gene: .; J gene: TRBJ1-2; V gene: TRBV20-1; clone size: .; CDR3 protein: CSIAGRRNYGYTF; CDR3 DNA: TGCAGTATAGCCGGCAGGCGGAACTATGGCTACACCTTC
D gene: TRBD1; J gene: TRBJ2-1; V gene: TRBV25-1; clone size: .; CDR3 protein: CASSLLGQYDYNEQFF; CDR3 DNA: TGTGCCAGCAGTTTGCTGGGACAGTACGACTACAATGAGCAGTTCTTC
D gene: .; J gene: TRBJ1-3; V gene: TRBV6-5; clone size: once; CDR3 protein: CASRVNSGNTIYF; CDR3 DNA: TGTGCCAGCAGAGTGAACTCTGGAAACACCATATATTTT
D gene: .; J gene: TRBJ1-2; V gene: TRBV20-1; clone size: .; CDR3 protein: CSARDQLSPYGYTF; CDR3 DNA: TGCAGTGCTAGAGACCAGCTCAGCCCCTATGGCTACACCTTC
D gene: TRBD2; J gene: TRBJ2-2; V gene: TRBV6-5; clone size: once; CDR3 protein: CASRLAGGTGELFF; CDR3 DNA: TGTGCCAGCAGACTAGCGGGAGGAACCGGGGAGCTGTTTTTT
D gene: .; J gene: TRBJ1-2; V gene: TRBV7-3; clone size: .; CDR3 protein: CASSTTGGYGYTF; CDR3 DNA: TGTGCCAGCAGCACGACAGGAGGGTATGGCTACACCTTC